This T cell receptor beta chain was retrieved from a study of T cell responses to AZD1222 COVID-19 vaccine. Sequenced by immunoSEQ multiplex PCR; TCRdb stores in-frame clones only, minus some. The table lists about 160,000 clones, 92% of them singletons. Study-level findings and limits: Baseline testing showed seropositivity in only five or six AZD1222 recipients.

This CDR3 is 16 amino acids long. Losses at the gene ends were 3 bases for V and 2 bases for J; bases not matched to a gene: 3. Germline V lookup: CDR1 SGHVS, CDR2 FNYEAQ. On this clone: Antigen specificity is unknown.

The chain uses TRBV7-6 and TRBJ2-1, with 11 nucleotides matching TRBD2. This TCR derives from an adult in good health. Sample: peripheral blood, taken on day 0 of MenACWY control vaccination. The CDR3 bases are TGTGCCAGCAGCTTGAATAGCGGGAGGGCCTACAATGAGCAGTTCTTC. It is translated as CASSLNSGRAYNEQFF.